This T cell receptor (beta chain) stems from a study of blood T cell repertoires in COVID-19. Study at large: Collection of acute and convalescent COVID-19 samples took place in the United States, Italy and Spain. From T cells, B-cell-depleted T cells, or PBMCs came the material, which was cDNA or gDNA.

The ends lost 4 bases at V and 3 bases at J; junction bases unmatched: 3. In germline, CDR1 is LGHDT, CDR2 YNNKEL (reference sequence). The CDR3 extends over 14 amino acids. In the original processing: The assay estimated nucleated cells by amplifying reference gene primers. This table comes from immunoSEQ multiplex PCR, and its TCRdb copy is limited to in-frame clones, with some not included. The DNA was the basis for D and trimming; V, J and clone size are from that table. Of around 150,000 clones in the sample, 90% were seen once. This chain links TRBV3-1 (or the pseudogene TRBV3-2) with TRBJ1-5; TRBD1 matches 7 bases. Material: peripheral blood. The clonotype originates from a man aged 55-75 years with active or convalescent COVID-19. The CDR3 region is CASSPGQNNQPQHF. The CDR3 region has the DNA TGTGCCAGCAGCCCGGGACAGAACAATCAGCCCCAGCATTTT.